These 15 T cell receptor beta chains share one sample of origin, sequenced in a study of identical twins. Using its own MiXCR run on the 5' RACE reads, TCRdb lists one record per CDR3 protein. The profile covers about 790,000 distinct CDR3 sequences, with roughly 20% appearing a single time and around 13% taken by the ten largest. These same records also appear under a second study, on T cells expressing NK-cell markers.

Specimen: PBMCs. These receptors came from a woman between 18 and 30 years old in good health.

There are a few counts of this clonotype. This sequence joins TRBV29-1 and TRBJ1-2; D is unresolved. The CDR3 is made up of 14 amino acids. From germline, CDR1 is SQVTM and CDR2 ANQGSEA. V lost 5 bases, J lost 0 bases, and 13 bases lay in between. The CDR3 region has the DNA TGCAGCGTTCTTGGACTGCTTTCTAACTATGGCTACACCTTC. It encodes CSVLGLLSNYGYTF.

This clonotype was seen a handful of times. The CDR3 loop reads CSARQGLGGADTQYF. The CDR3 nucleotides read TGCAGTGCTAGACAGGGGTTGGGAGGGGCAGATACGCAGTATTTT. The chain combines TRBV20-1 with TRBJ2-3; TRBD2 is a possible D gene (7 bases). Deletions cut 2 bases from V and 4 bases from J, with 16 bases between. The CDR3 sequence is 15 residues long. Per germline, CDR1 DFQATT and CDR2 SNEGSKA (reference sequence).

This clonotype was picked up a small number of times. The chain links TRBV27 to TRBJ2-2, with D perhaps matching TRBD1 or TRBD2 (6 bases each). V lost 2 bases and J lost 9, with 13 bases in between. The CDR3 covers 14 residues. The germline gives CDR1 MNHEY, CDR2 SMNVEV (reference sequence). CDR3 DNA sequence: TGTGCCAGCAGTTTAAAAGGGGGGACCAGGGAGCTGTTTTTT. It encodes CASSLKGGTRELFF.

This clonotype was observed a handful of times. This chain uses TRBV10-1 with TRBJ2-2; D might be TRBD1 (5 bases). Looked up from germline, CDR1 is WNHNN and CDR2 is SYGVQD (reference sequence). This CDR3 is built from 16 residues. V shed 2 bases and J shed 1 base, with 11 bases lying between them. This CDR3 reads CASSERQTLNTGELFF. The DNA of the CDR3 is TGCGCCAGCAGTGAGCGACAGACCCTGAACACCGGGGAGCTGTTTTTT.

This clonotype was seen a few times. This rearrangement joins TRBV5-6 to TRBJ2-3, with D maybe TRBD1 (6 bases). Between the trimmed V and J ends, which lost 3 bases and 6 bases, there was a span of 29 bases. Germline assignment: CDR1 SGHDT and CDR2 YYEEEE. This CDR3 contains 19 residues. The CDR3: CASSSQNSTGRGHRDTQYF. CDR3 coding DNA: TGTGCCAGCAGCTCCCAAAATTCGACAGGCCGCGGTCATCGCGATACGCAGTATTTT. Full variable domain (remainder filled in from reference TRBV5-6 and TRBJ2-3): DAGVTQSPTHLIKTRGQQVTLRCSPKSGHDTVSWYQQALGQGPQFIFQYYEEEERQRGNFPDRFSGHQFPNYSSELNVNALLLGDSALYLCASSSQNSTGRGHRDTQYFGPGTRLTVL.

Only a few counts were recorded for this clonotype. V gene TRBV7-9 combines with J gene TRBJ2-1; maybe TRBD2 (6 bases). Trimming removed 5 bases from V and 4 bases from J, with 15 bases in between. Germline V CDR1 and CDR2: SEHNR, FQNEAQ (reference sequence). The CDR3 spans 15 residues. The DNA of the CDR3 is TGTGCCAGCAGCGGGGACTCAGGAAATTACAATGAGCAGTTCTTC. Translation: CASSGDSGNYNEQFF.

A few counts support this clonotype. One junction end disagrees with the germline gene, perhaps due to a read error. V is TRBV7-7 and J is TRBJ2-7; TRBD1 aligns across 8 bases. The V gene's germline CDR1 is SSHAT and CDR2 FNYEAQ (reference sequence). CDR3 size: 15 residues. The CDR3 reads CASSLAFDRGYEQYF. CDR3 DNA: TGTGCTAGCAGCTTAGCGTTCGACAGGGGCTACGAGCAGTACTTC.

The rearrangement joins TRBV12-3 or TRBV12-4 to TRBJ2-3; D is perhaps TRBD2 (6 bases). The CDR3 totals 16 residues. The V gene lost 8 bases and the J gene lost 4 bases, with 22 bases spanning the gap. The CDR3 is CASAQAPTSYADTQYF. For the CDR3, the DNA is TGTGCCAGCGCCCAAGCCCCCACTAGCTATGCAGATACGCAGTATTTT.

This clonotype was seen a few times. The J gene is TRBJ2-5, the V gene TRBV11-1; 8 positions agree with TRBD2. The CDR3 has 18 residues. The germline CDR1 and CDR2 sequences are SGHAT and FQDESV (reference sequence). Germline trimming cut 5 bases from V and 6 bases from J; bases unmatched to any gene: 20. The CDR3 DNA is TGTGCCAGCAGCCGCTCCCCCACATGGACCGGGAGGGATCAGACCCAGTACTTC. It is translated as CASSRSPTWTGRDQTQYF.

The chain links TRBV7-9 to TRBJ2-5, with TRBD1 matching over 7 bases. With V trimmed by 5 bases and J by 5 bases, 14 bases remained unmatched. This CDR3 is 16 amino acids long. CDR1 is SEHNR, CDR2 FQNEAQ, per germline (reference sequence). As DNA, the CDR3 is TGTGCCAGCAGCCCAGAGACTACAGGGGTGGGGGAGACCCAGTACTTC. Translated: CASSPETTGVGETQYF.

The table lists this clonotype with many counts. The chain is built from TRBV20-1 and TRBJ2-1; D gene ambiguous. This CDR3 comprises 10 residues. CDR1 DFQATT and CDR2 SNEGSKA come from the germline V gene (reference sequence). V lost 2 bases, J lost 6 bases, and 2 bases lay in between. The CDR3 DNA reads as TGCAGTGCTAGAAGCAATGAGCAGTTCTTC. This codes for CSARSNEQFF.

The chain combines TRBV7-9 with TRBJ2-1; the D gene is possibly TRBD2 (5 bases). V lost 6 bases, J lost 0 bases, and 15 bases lay in between. This CDR3 has 16 amino acids. Germline V gene data show CDR1 as SEHNR and CDR2 as FQNEAQ (reference sequence). CDR3 amino acids: CASRKPGLSSYNEQFF. In nucleotides, the CDR3 is TGTGCCAGCAGAAAACCGGGATTGAGCTCCTACAATGAGCAGTTCTTC.

The chain links TRBV6-1 to TRBJ1-2; TRBD1 matches at 7 bases. Germline CDR1 is MNHNS and CDR2 is SASEGT. V lost 8 bases and J lost 4; bases outside the gene matches: 13. This CDR3 has 15 amino acids. The CDR3 region is CASGTASAGGYGYTF. CDR3 sequence (DNA): TGTGCCAGCGGGACAGCCTCTGCGGGGGGCTATGGCTACACCTTC.

The rearrangement uses TRBV5-6 and TRBJ2-7; TRBD1 is a possible D gene (5 bases). V dropped 7 bases and J dropped 0 bases, with 20 bases sitting between them. The CDR3 is 16 residues long. Germline loops: CDR1 SGHDT, CDR2 YYEEEE. The CDR3 sequence is CASGPGLRTGSYEQYF. DNA for the CDR3: TGTGCCAGCGGCCCCGGGCTCCGAACAGGCTCCTACGAGCAGTACTTC.

In its sample, this clonotype was seen a few times. V is TRBV4-2 and J is TRBJ2-7, with D possibly TRBD2 on 6 matching bases. The V gene lost 4 bases and the J gene lost 6 bases, with 19 bases spanning the gap. CDR1 is LGHNA, CDR2 YNFKEQ, per germline. The CDR3 is made up of 15 amino acids. CDR3 region: CASSPEAGRVFEQYF. Written as DNA, the CDR3 is TGTGCCAGCAGCCCGGAGGCGGGGAGAGTTTTCGAGCAGTACTTC.